This TCR beta chain emerged from a study of cytomegalovirus exposure and HLA in healthy donors. Study-level points and caveats: A later analysis found most CMV-associated TCR beta chains apparently HLA-restricted.

Germline V gene data show CDR1 as KGHSH and CDR2 as LQKENI. CDR3 length: 18 amino acids. Trimming removed 1 base at V and 1 base at J, with 17 bases between. With respect to this clone: The target antigen is unknown.

Use of 60 Vbeta and 13 Jbeta primers characterized the PCR. Measured with immunoSEQ multiplex PCR; TCRdb has only the in-frame clones, and not every one. Among 150,000 or so clones listed, 75% to 80% were seen once. The TCR originated in a female donor in good health and CMV-seronegative. This chain links TRBV18 with TRBJ1-5; maybe TRBD1 (5 bases). Sequencing was done on a sample of PBMCs. DNA of the CDR3: TGTGCCAGCTCACCACAAAGTCCTGGGGCTGGCAGCAATCAGCCCCAGCATTTT. Protein product: CASSPQSPGAGSNQPQHF.